This TCR beta chain was captured in a study of naive and memory T cell subsets. This clonotype was seen a handful of times. Its specificity is unknown. Germline values: CDR1 PRHDT, CDR2 FYEKMQ (reference sequence). CDR3 length equals 14 residues. V gave up 6 bases and J gave up 1 base; unmatched junction bases: 3. Both TRBC1 and TRBC2 were covered by a beta constant-region primer of two equimolar oligonucleotides. TCRdb re-called the UMI-ligation and nested PCR reads through MiXCR, storing one row per CDR3 protein. Altogether some 21,000 distinct CDR3 sequences are present, roughly 11% being singletons, with the ten largest covering around 18%. Whole-study results and caveats: Gini index rose across naive, CM, EM and EMRA in CD4 and CD8.

The clonotype comes from a human donor in good health. The sequenced sample consisted of central memory CD8+ T cells from blood. This sequence joins TRBV13 and TRBJ2-1; 7 bases are a match to TRBD2. This chain's CDR3 is CASSSSGSYNEQFF. The CDR3 DNA follows: TGTGCCAGCAGTTCTAGCGGTTCCTACAATGAGCAGTTCTTC.